This T cell receptor (beta chain) was observed in a study of radiation and T cells in renal cell carcinoma. Study results and limitations: Baseline intratumoral clonotype presence is unknown without pretreatment biopsies.

About this clone itself: Its antigen is undetermined.

The V gene lost 5 bases and the J gene lost 4 bases, with 17 bases spanning the gap. The CDR3 is made up of 15 amino acids. Per germline, CDR1 LNHDA and CDR2 SQIVND (reference sequence). The method was immunoSEQ multiplex PCR; TCRdb's version includes in-frame clones alone and lacks a portion of them. The sample carries 25,000 to 30,000 clones, roughly 80% recorded once. Time point reported: blood 2 weeks post-SBRT. Treatment of the sample: 15 Gy SBRT to primary tumor, nephrectomy 4 weeks later. Serial blood draws occurred at baseline and 2 and 4 weeks post-SBRT. This renal cell carcinoma was of the clear cell type.

The specimen comprised blood, sampled from a patient whose treatment included radiotherapy and nephrectomy. The chain uses TRBV19 and TRBJ1-1; the D gene is possibly TRBD1 (5 bases). This sequence was found in a man aged 55 to 70 with renal cell carcinoma. Here the CDR3 reads CASSPQRGRVTEAFF. In DNA, the CDR3 is TGTGCCAGTAGTCCACAACGCGGCAGGGTCACTGAAGCTTTCTTT.